This is a list of T cell receptor beta chains from one sample in a study of cytomegalovirus exposure and HLA in healthy donors. The method was immunoSEQ multiplex PCR; TCRdb's version includes in-frame clones alone and lacks a portion of them. Among about 160,000 clones listed, roughly four fifths were seen once. The material sequenced was PBMCs. The receptors were gathered from a female donor in good health and CMV-seronegative. Both conserved end residues are part of each CDR3. A D gene is named only where the DNA matches it firmly. Not all rows give a size; the values are once, few, many and, for expanded clones, a class.

D gene: TRBD1
J gene: TRBJ1-1
V gene: TRBV4-3
clone size: NA
CDR3 protein: CASSQDSGRGLVTEAFF
CDR3 DNA: TGCGCCAGCAGCCAAGATAGCGGCAGGGGGCTCGTTACTGAAGCTTTCTTT

D gene: TRBD2
J gene: TRBJ2-3
V gene: TRBV5-8
clone size: NA
CDR3 protein: CASKGTSGMGTDTQYF
CDR3 DNA: TGTGCCAGCAAGGGGACTAGCGGGATGGGCACAGATACGCAGTATTTT

D gene: NA
J gene: TRBJ1-2
V gene: TRBV7-2
clone size: NA
CDR3 protein: CASSLLEGYGYAF
CDR3 DNA: TGTGCCAGCAGCTTACTTGAGGGCTATGGCTACGCCTTC

D gene: NA
J gene: TRBJ2-7
V gene: TRBV18
clone size: few
CDR3 protein: CASSPPTYEQYF
CDR3 DNA: TGTGCCAGCTCACCACCTACCTACGAGCAGTACTTC

D gene: NA
J gene: TRBJ2-7
V gene: TRBV19
clone size: NA
CDR3 protein: CASKGGETYEQYF
CDR3 DNA: TGTGCCAGTAAAGGCGGGGAAACCTACGAGCAGTACTTC

D gene: TRBD2
J gene: TRBJ2-1
V gene: TRBV7-3
clone size: NA
CDR3 protein: CASSLLAGAPLGEQFF
CDR3 DNA: TGTGCCAGCAGCTTACTAGCGGGGGCCCCTTTAGGTGAGCAGTTCTTC

D gene: TRBD1
J gene: TRBJ2-5
V gene: TRBV7-9
clone size: NA
CDR3 protein: CASSSRTGAPRGTQYF
CDR3 DNA: TGTGCCAGCAGCTCGAGGACAGGGGCCCCCAGGGGGACCCAGTACTTC

D gene: NA
J gene: TRBJ2-1
V gene: TRBV7-2
clone size: NA
CDR3 protein: CASRQGGRGGGANEQFF
CDR3 DNA: TGTGCCAGCAGACAGGGGGGGAGGGGCGGCGGGGCCAATGAGCAGTTCTTC

D gene: NA
J gene: TRBJ1-6
V gene: TRBV5-1
clone size: NA
CDR3 protein: CASSLKPRTELSSYNSPLHF
CDR3 DNA: TGCGCCAGCAGCCTGAAACCCAGGACAGAGCTAAGCTCCTATAATTCACCCCTCCACTTT

D gene: TRBD2
J gene: TRBJ2-7
V gene: TRBV28
clone size: NA
CDR3 protein: CASSRVPSGGAYEQYF
CDR3 DNA: TGTGCCAGCAGCCGGGTTCCTTCGGGAGGGGCCTACGAGCAGTACTTC

D gene: NA
J gene: TRBJ2-7
V gene: TRBV7-9
clone size: NA
CDR3 protein: CASSLVGAVYEQYF
CDR3 DNA: TGTGCCAGCAGCCTTGTTGGGGCAGTCTACGAGCAGTACTTC

D gene: TRBD2
J gene: TRBJ2-3
V gene: TRBV4-3
clone size: many
CDR3 protein: CASSQERDTSGRRTQYF
CDR3 DNA: TGCGCCAGCAGCCAAGAAAGAGACACTAGCGGGAGGAGAACGCAGTATTTT

D gene: NA
J gene: TRBJ2-7
V gene: TRBV27
clone size: NA
CDR3 protein: CASSWGQGPYEQYF
CDR3 DNA: TGTGCCAGCAGTTGGGGACAAGGACCCTACGAGCAGTACTTC

D gene: NA
J gene: TRBJ2-1
V gene: TRBV5-1
clone size: NA
CDR3 protein: CASSFIFNYNEQFF
CDR3 DNA: TGCGCCAGCAGCTTTATATTTAACTACAATGAGCAGTTCTTC

D gene: TRBD2
J gene: TRBJ2-3
V gene: TRBV5-1
clone size: NA
CDR3 protein: CASSHLAVSSTDTQYF
CDR3 DNA: TGCGCCAGCAGCCACCTAGCGGTCTCCAGCACAGATACGCAGTATTTT

D gene: NA
J gene: TRBJ1-2
V gene: TRBV7-8
clone size: NA
CDR3 protein: CASSLRDTSYGYTF
CDR3 DNA: TGTGCCAGCAGCTTAAGGGACACCTCCTATGGCTACACCTTC

D gene: NA
J gene: TRBJ2-7
V gene: TRBV10-3
clone size: NA
CDR3 protein: CAISRDASSYEQYF
CDR3 DNA: TGTGCCATCAGTCGCGACGCTAGCTCCTACGAGCAGTACTTC

D gene: NA
J gene: TRBJ2-1
V gene: TRBV18
clone size: NA
CDR3 protein: CASSPPERYYNEQFF
CDR3 DNA: TGTGCCAGCTCACCACCTGAACGGTATTACAATGAGCAGTTCTTC

D gene: NA
J gene: TRBJ2-1
V gene: TRBV28
clone size: NA
CDR3 protein: CASSSDVGTSYNEQFF
CDR3 DNA: TGTGCCAGCAGTTCGGACGTCGGGACTTCTTACAATGAGCAGTTCTTC

D gene: NA
J gene: TRBJ1-1
V gene: TRBV5-8
clone size: NA
CDR3 protein: CASSLGVVGGTEAFF
CDR3 DNA: TGTGCCAGCAGTTTGGGGGTCGTGGGGGGGACTGAAGCTTTCTTT

D gene: TRBD2
J gene: TRBJ2-1
V gene: TRBV2
clone size: NA
CDR3 protein: CASGDPTSGGQTEQFF
CDR3 DNA: TGTGCCAGCGGTGACCCGACTAGCGGGGGGCAGACTGAGCAGTTCTTC

D gene: NA
J gene: TRBJ2-7
V gene: TRBV30
clone size: NA
CDR3 protein: CAWSVSGSYEQYF
CDR3 DNA: TGTGCCTGGAGTGTATCCGGCTCCTACGAGCAGTACTTC

D gene: NA
J gene: TRBJ1-1
V gene: TRBV7-9
clone size: NA
CDR3 protein: CASSPLRYTNTEAFF
CDR3 DNA: TGTGCCAGCAGCCCGTTAAGATATACTAACACTGAAGCTTTCTTT

D gene: NA
J gene: TRBJ2-1
V gene: TRBV13
clone size: NA
CDR3 protein: CASSSRFDEQFF
CDR3 DNA: TGTGCCAGCAGCTCCAGATTCGATGAGCAGTTCTTC

D gene: NA
J gene: TRBJ1-1
V gene: TRBV27
clone size: NA
CDR3 protein: CASSLQGSRITEAFF
CDR3 DNA: TGTGCCAGCAGCCTACAGGGAAGCAGGATCACTGAAGCTTTCTTT

D gene: NA
J gene: TRBJ1-1
V gene: TRBV5-4
clone size: NA
CDR3 protein: CASSSTPEGTEAFF
CDR3 DNA: TGTGCCAGCAGTTCCACCCCGGAGGGGACTGAAGCTTTCTTT

D gene: TRBD2
J gene: TRBJ2-3
V gene: TRBV7-2
clone size: NA
CDR3 protein: CASSLGLAPTDTQYF
CDR3 DNA: TGTGCCAGCAGCCTCGGACTAGCTCCCACAGATACGCAGTATTTT

D gene: TRBD1
J gene: TRBJ2-4
V gene: TRBV28
clone size: NA
CDR3 protein: CASNPRDRVSIQYF
CDR3 DNA: TGTGCCAGCAACCCCCGGGACAGGGTGAGCATTCAGTACTTC

D gene: NA
J gene: TRBJ2-7
V gene: TRBV5-1
clone size: NA
CDR3 protein: CASSLAGQGWKYEQYF
CDR3 DNA: TGCGCCAGCAGCTTGGCCGGCCAGGGTTGGAAGTACGAGCAGTACTTC

D gene: NA
J gene: TRBJ2-7
V gene: TRBV6-1
clone size: NA
CDR3 protein: CASSFTAASYEQYF
CDR3 DNA: TGTGCCAGCAGCTTTACAGCGGCGAGCTACGAGCAGTACTTC

D gene: NA
J gene: TRBJ1-1
V gene: TRBV19
clone size: NA
CDR3 protein: CASKRVDGGEAFF
CDR3 DNA: TGTGCCAGTAAGCGTGTGGATGGAGGAGAAGCTTTCTTT

D gene: NA
J gene: TRBJ2-7
V gene: TRBV27
clone size: NA
CDR3 protein: CASSLSDPRGYEQYF
CDR3 DNA: TGTGCCAGCAGTTTATCGGACCCAAGGGGCTACGAGCAGTACTTC

D gene: TRBD1
J gene: TRBJ1-4
V gene: TRBV7-2
clone size: NA
CDR3 protein: CASSPGGTGEEKLFF
CDR3 DNA: TGTGCCAGCAGCCCAGGGGGGACAGGGGAAGAAAAACTGTTTTTT

D gene: TRBD1
J gene: TRBJ2-2
V gene: TRBV9
clone size: NA
CDR3 protein: CASSAGQGAESTGELFF
CDR3 DNA: TGTGCCAGCAGCGCCGGACAGGGGGCGGAGAGCACCGGGGAGCTGTTTTTT

D gene: NA
J gene: TRBJ1-5
V gene: TRBV15
clone size: NA
CDR3 protein: CATAGQAVQPQHF
CDR3 DNA: TGTGCCACCGCGGGGCAGGCAGTTCAGCCCCAGCATTTT

D gene: NA
J gene: TRBJ1-1
V gene: TRBV5-8
clone size: once
CDR3 protein: CASVSGAFF
CDR3 DNA: TGTGCCAGCGTTTCGGGGGCTTTCTTT

D gene: NA
J gene: TRBJ2-3
V gene: TRBV7-9
clone size: NA
CDR3 protein: CASSSGQTTDTQYF
CDR3 DNA: TGTGCCAGCAGCTCCGGACAGACCACAGATACGCAGTATTTT

D gene: TRBD2
J gene: TRBJ2-2
V gene: TRBV5-3
clone size: NA
CDR3 protein: CARSSRTSGGAGTGELFF
CDR3 DNA: TGTGCCAGAAGCTCACGGACTAGCGGGGGGGCTGGCACCGGGGAGCTGTTTTTT

D gene: TRBD2
J gene: TRBJ2-3
V gene: TRBV4-3
clone size: NA
CDR3 protein: CASSNGGGSGSSTDTQYF
CDR3 DNA: TGCGCCAGCAGCAACGGGGGGGGGAGCGGGAGTTCGACAGATACGCAGTATTTT

D gene: TRBD1
J gene: TRBJ2-3
V gene: TRBV5-1
clone size: few
CDR3 protein: CATSRDSGTDTQYF
CDR3 DNA: TGCGCCACCAGCCGGGACAGCGGCACAGATACGCAGTATTTT

D gene: NA
J gene: TRBJ2-5
V gene: TRBV4-1
clone size: NA
CDR3 protein: CASSQGESPQETQYF
CDR3 DNA: TGCGCCAGCAGCCAAGGAGAATCCCCCCAAGAGACCCAGTACTTC

D gene: NA
J gene: TRBJ1-1
V gene: TRBV18
clone size: NA
CDR3 protein: CASSPLPGETEAFF
CDR3 DNA: TGTGCCAGCTCACCACTACCTGGGGAGACTGAAGCTTTCTTT

D gene: NA
J gene: TRBJ2-7
V gene: TRBV11-2
clone size: NA
CDR3 protein: CASSYRVTYEQYF
CDR3 DNA: TGTGCCAGCAGCTACAGGGTAACCTACGAGCAGTACTTC

D gene: TRBD1
J gene: TRBJ1-3
V gene: TRBV5-6
clone size: few
CDR3 protein: CASSPGGAGGGNTIYF
CDR3 DNA: TGTGCCAGCAGCCCCGGTGGGGCAGGGGGTGGAAACACCATATATTTT

D gene: NA
J gene: TRBJ2-2
V gene: TRBV27
clone size: NA
CDR3 protein: CASSFLRGAGELFF
CDR3 DNA: TGTGCCAGCAGTTTTCTGCGGGGCGCCGGGGAGCTGTTTTTT

D gene: NA
J gene: TRBJ1-5
V gene: TRBV5-1
clone size: NA
CDR3 protein: CASAAEFNQPQHF
CDR3 DNA: TGCGCCAGCGCGGCTGAATTCAATCAGCCCCAGCATTTT

D gene: TRBD1
J gene: TRBJ2-7
V gene: TRBV4-3
clone size: NA
CDR3 protein: CASSQERTGDSYEQYF
CDR3 DNA: TGCGCCAGCAGCCAAGAGAGGACAGGGGACTCCTACGAGCAGTACTTC

D gene: TRBD1
J gene: TRBJ2-1
V gene: TRBV28
clone size: NA
CDR3 protein: CASSTHSGTGWDEQFF
CDR3 DNA: TGTGCCAGCAGCACCCACTCGGGGACAGGGTGGGATGAGCAGTTCTTC

D gene: TRBD2
J gene: TRBJ2-3
V gene: TRBV18
clone size: NA
CDR3 protein: CASSPPGGGKDTQYF
CDR3 DNA: TGTGCCAGCTCACCACCGGGCGGGGGAAAAGATACGCAGTATTTT

D gene: TRBD1
J gene: TRBJ1-1
V gene: TRBV6-4
clone size: NA
CDR3 protein: CASSPGGASTEAFF
CDR3 DNA: TGTGCCAGCAGCCCAGGGGGCGCGAGCACTGAAGCTTTCTTT

D gene: TRBD1
J gene: TRBJ2-1
V gene: TRBV5-1
clone size: NA
CDR3 protein: CASEVRTGVTNEQFF
CDR3 DNA: TGCGCCAGCGAGGTTAGGACAGGGGTAACCAATGAGCAGTTCTTC

D gene: NA
J gene: TRBJ1-5
V gene: TRBV7-2
clone size: NA
CDR3 protein: CASSQAVGRGQPQHF
CDR3 DNA: TGTGCCAGCAGCCAGGCAGTAGGGAGGGGCCAGCCCCAGCATTTT

D gene: NA
J gene: TRBJ2-1
V gene: TRBV5-1
clone size: once
CDR3 protein: CASVRGRGKYNEQFF
CDR3 DNA: TGCGCCAGCGTGCGGGGGCGAGGGAAGTACAATGAGCAGTTCTTC

D gene: NA
J gene: TRBJ1-2
V gene: TRBV4-2
clone size: NA
CDR3 protein: CASSQVGASYGYTF
CDR3 DNA: TGTGCCAGCAGCCAAGTGGGGGCGAGCTATGGCTACACCTTC